Listed below are T cell receptor beta chains from one sample, sequenced in a study of blood T cell repertoires in COVID-19. Generated by immunoSEQ multiplex PCR, the TCRdb table keeps only in-frame clones and is missing some. The sample has 55,000 to 75,000 clones, about four fifths seen once. Input material: peripheral blood. These receptors were obtained from an older man with acute or convalescent COVID-19. The CDR3 runs from the conserved cysteine through the conserved F or W. The D gene is left open where the match is weak.

>.|TRBV6-5|13|TRBJ1-6
CASRRTDNSPLHF
>TRBD2|TRBV18|15|TRBJ2-5
CASSPRTSSQETQYF
>TRBD1|TRBV6-5|15|TRBJ2-2
CASSRQGENGGELFF
>.|TRBV24-1|14|TRBJ2-5
CATSGSGAGETQYF
>TRBD1|TRBV5-1|16|TRBJ1-6
CASSLFSGQGNSPLHF
>.|TRBV4-1|14|TRBJ2-7
CASSPTEGAIEQYF
>TRBD2|TRBV2|13|TRBJ2-1
CASVPSGDNEQFF
>TRBD1|TRBV6-2/TRBV6-3|15|TRBJ1-1
CASSRTGRGATEAFF
>TRBD2|TRBV5-4|16|TRBJ2-1
CASTELAGGKYNEQFF
>.|TRBV7-3|13|TRBJ1-2
CASSLMGGVGYTF
>.|TRBV28|15|TRBJ2-3
CASRPLAGRTDTQYF
>TRBD2|TRBV5-6|14|TRBJ2-3
CASSRAGVTDTQYF
>.|TRBV10-1|15|TRBJ2-2
CASSESLGGTGELFF
>TRBD2|TRBV28|15|TRBJ2-1
CASSPTSGSDNEQFF
>.|TRBV5-6|14|TRBJ1-2
CASRTTGKDYGYTF
>.|TRBV28|15|TRBJ1-1
CASSLLREQGTGAFF
>.|TRBV7-2|13|TRBJ1-1
CASSLARADPAFF
>.|TRBV7-9|11|TRBJ2-3
CASSPQAEQYF
>TRBD1|TRBV7-3|17|TRBJ2-1
CASSLSPGRGSNNEQFF
>.|TRBV5-1|12|TRBJ1-2
CASSLKGDGYTF
>.|TRBV5-1|16|TRBJ2-6
CASSPGQHSGANVLTF
>TRBD2|TRBV24-1|15|TRBJ2-1
CATSDLTSEYNEQFF
>TRBD1|TRBV29-1|13|TRBJ1-1
CSAKQGRHTEAFF
>.|TRBV6-2/TRBV6-3|13|TRBJ2-7
CASSHTPKYEQYF
>TRBD2|TRBV20-1|14|TRBJ2-2
CSASAGGNTGELFF
>.|TRBV9|13|TRBJ2-1
CASSVSHSNEQFF
>.|TRBV10-3|14|TRBJ2-7
CAISLALSSYEQYF
>.|TRBV9|15|TRBJ2-7
CASSVGGSGLNEQYF
>TRBD2|TRBV7-3|14|TRBJ2-7
CASSTAGLLSEQYF
>.|TRBV7-3|14|TRBJ2-3
CASSPASSTDTQYF
>TRBD2|TRBV7-3|15|TRBJ2-5
CASSPAGVQQETQYF
>TRBD1|TRBV5-6|13|TRBJ2-5
CASLADRGETQYF
>.|TRBV11-2|11|TRBJ2-5
CATRIRETQYF
>.|TRBV28|11|TRBJ1-2
CASSTFSRVTF
>.|TRBV27|13|TRBJ2-7
CASSATGSYEQYF
>.|TRBV20-1|12|TRBJ1-2
CSASRQQDGYTF
>.|TRBV4-2|15|TRBJ2-4
CASSQERSPKNIQYF
>.|TRBV5-1|17|TRBJ2-3
CASSLGQNGVPTDTQYF
>.|TRBV6-5|14|TRBJ2-5
CASRPAPPRETQYF
>TRBD1|TRBV5-4|14|TRBJ2-1
CASISGQGVGEQFF
>TRBD1|TRBV6-5|14|TRBJ1-2
CASSYLDRNHGYTF
>.|TRBV12-5|12|TRBJ1-2
CASGRDTYGYTF
>TRBD2|TRBV6-1|16|TRBJ2-1
CASSGYSGISYNEQFF
>.|TRBV14|14|TRBJ2-7
CASSLFEGDNEQYF
>.|TRBV15|15|TRBJ1-5
CATSSRGNGNQPQHF